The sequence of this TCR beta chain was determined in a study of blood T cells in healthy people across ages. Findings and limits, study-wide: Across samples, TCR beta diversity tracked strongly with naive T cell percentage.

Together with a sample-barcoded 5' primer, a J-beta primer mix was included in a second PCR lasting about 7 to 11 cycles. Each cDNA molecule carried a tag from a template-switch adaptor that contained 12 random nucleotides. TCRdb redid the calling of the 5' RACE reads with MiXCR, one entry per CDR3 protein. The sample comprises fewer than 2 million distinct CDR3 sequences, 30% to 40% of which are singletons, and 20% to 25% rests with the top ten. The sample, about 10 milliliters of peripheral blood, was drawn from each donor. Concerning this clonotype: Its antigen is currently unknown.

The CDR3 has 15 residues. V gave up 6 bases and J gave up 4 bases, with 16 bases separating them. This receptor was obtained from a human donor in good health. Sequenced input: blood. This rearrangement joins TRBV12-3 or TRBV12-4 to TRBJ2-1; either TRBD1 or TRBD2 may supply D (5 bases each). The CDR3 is CASSPGTPIYNEQFF. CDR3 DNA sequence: TGTGCCAGCAGCCCTGGGACCCCAATTTACAATGAGCAGTTCTTC.